This T cell receptor (beta chain) was sequenced during a study of spatial heterogeneity in lung cancer. Study-wide background: Beta-chain sequences consistently outnumbered alpha-chain sequences in detection.

This CDR3 comprises 11 residues. The ends were cut back, 8 bases at V and 2 bases at J, with 8 bases in the middle. CDR1 is DFQATT, CDR2 SNEGSKA, per germline (reference sequence). Broader study findings: Ubiquitous expanded tumor TCRs were seen in blood more at resection than at follow-up.

This clonotype was picked up many times. The antigen is unknown. Sample time point: sample taken at primary tumor resection. Unsorted whole RNA samples from tumor, nontumor lung or frozen PBMC were sequenced. Donation came from around 72 patients with untreated early-stage non-small cell lung cancer. Individual TCR cDNA molecules each bore their own unique molecular identifier. MiXCR was run by TCRdb on the 5' RACE reads, yielding one entry per CDR3 protein. In the table there are tens of thousands of distinct CDR3 sequences, roughly 7% of which are singletons. The receptor was derived from a female donor with early-stage non-small cell lung cancer. The chain combines TRBV20-1 with TRBJ2-3; the D is unclear. The material was PBMCs, obtained at surgery. CDR3 in amino acids: CSTPDTDTQYF. The CDR3 region has the DNA TGCAGTACCCCCGACACAGATACGCAGTATTTT.